Detailed here is one T cell receptor beta chain. Its cognate antigen is unknown. The gene symbols are mouse symbols. Read data end 1 residue before the CDR3 end; the end is taken from the germline J gene. Time point: mouse harvest day 7 after allogeneic transplant. Tail vein injection delivered 10^7 T-cell-depleted bone marrow cells and 10^6 splenic CD5+ T cells. The data derive from a study of tissue T cells after allogeneic stem cell transplantation. Study findings and constraints: TCR repertoires tracked anatomic similarity, regardless of disease or transplant status.

V lost 1 base and J lost 1, with 3 bases in between. This CDR3 has 13 residues. Only in-frame clones appear in the TCRdb table, and some are missing; sequencing was by immunoSEQ multiplex PCR. The sample lists thousands of clones, roughly 40% occurring once. The gene calls are TRBV21 and TRBJ2-5, with D unresolved. TRBV21 is an ORF, and what it does is uncertain. The sample comprised skin. This sequence originates from a female BALB/c mouse given C57BL/6 T cells with graft-versus-host disease after an allogeneic hematopoietic cell transplant. The CDR3 is CASSQFDQDTQYF. CDR3 DNA (partial): TGTGCTAGCAGTCAATTTGACCAAGACACCCAGTAC.